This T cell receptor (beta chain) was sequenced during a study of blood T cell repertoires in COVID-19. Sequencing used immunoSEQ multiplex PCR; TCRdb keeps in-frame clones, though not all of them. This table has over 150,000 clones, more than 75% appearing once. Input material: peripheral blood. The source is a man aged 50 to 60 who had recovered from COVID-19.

In DNA form, the CDR3 reads TGTGCCAGCAGCTTGGCCGGGACAGTCATCTACGAGCAGTACTTC. It yields the protein CASSLAGTVIYEQYF. V and J are TRBV5-4 and TRBJ2-7, with 7 bases fitting TRBD1. The germline V gene has CDR1 SGHNT and CDR2 YYREEE (reference sequence). This CDR3 spans 15 amino acids. Germline trimming cut 0 bases from V and 3 bases from J; bases unmatched to any gene: 6.